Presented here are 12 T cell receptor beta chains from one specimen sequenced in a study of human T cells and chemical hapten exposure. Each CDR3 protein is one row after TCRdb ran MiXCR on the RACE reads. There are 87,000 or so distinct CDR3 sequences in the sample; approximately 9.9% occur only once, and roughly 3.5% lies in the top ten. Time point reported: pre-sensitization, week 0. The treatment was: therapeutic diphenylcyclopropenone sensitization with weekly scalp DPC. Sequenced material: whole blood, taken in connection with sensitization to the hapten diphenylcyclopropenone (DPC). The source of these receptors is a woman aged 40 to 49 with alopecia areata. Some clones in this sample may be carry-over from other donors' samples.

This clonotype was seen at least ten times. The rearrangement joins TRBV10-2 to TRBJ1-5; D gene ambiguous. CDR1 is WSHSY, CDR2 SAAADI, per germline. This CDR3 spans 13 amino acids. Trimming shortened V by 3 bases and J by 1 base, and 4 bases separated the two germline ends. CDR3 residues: CASSDTSNQPQHF. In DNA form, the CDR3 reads TGCGCCAGCAGTGACACGAGCAATCAGCCCCAGCATTTT.

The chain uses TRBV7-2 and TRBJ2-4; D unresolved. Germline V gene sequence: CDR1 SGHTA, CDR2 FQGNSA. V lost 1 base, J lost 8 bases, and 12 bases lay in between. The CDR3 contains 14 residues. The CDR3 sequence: CASSLDAPPDIQYF. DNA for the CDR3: TGTGCCAGCAGCTTAGACGCCCCCCCGGACATTCAGTACTTC.

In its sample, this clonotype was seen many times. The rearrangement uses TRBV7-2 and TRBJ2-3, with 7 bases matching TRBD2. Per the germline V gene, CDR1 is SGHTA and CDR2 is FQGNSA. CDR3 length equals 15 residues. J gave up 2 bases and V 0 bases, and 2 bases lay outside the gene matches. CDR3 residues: CASSLAGGYTDTQYF. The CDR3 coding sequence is TGTGCCAGCAGCTTAGCCGGGGGGTACACAGATACGCAGTATTTT.

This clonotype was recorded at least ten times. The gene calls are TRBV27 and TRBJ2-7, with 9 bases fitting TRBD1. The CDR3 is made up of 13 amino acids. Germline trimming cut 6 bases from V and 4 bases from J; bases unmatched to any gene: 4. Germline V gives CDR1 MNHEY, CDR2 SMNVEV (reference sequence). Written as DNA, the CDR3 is TGTGCCAGCAGCGGACAGGGGAGGTACGAGCAGTACTTC. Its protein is CASSGQGRYEQYF.

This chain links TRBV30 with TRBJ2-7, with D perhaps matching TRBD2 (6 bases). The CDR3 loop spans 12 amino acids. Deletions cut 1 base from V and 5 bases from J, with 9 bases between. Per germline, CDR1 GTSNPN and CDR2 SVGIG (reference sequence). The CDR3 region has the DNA TGTGCCTGGAGTGCCCGGGGGAACGAGCAGTACTTC. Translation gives CAWSARGNEQYF. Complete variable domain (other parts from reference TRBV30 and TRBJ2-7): SQTIHQWPATLVQPVGSPLSLECTVEGTSNPNLYWYRQAAGRGLQLLFYSVGIGQISSEVPQNLSASRPQDRQFILSSKKLLLSDSGFYLCAWSARGNEQYFGPGTRLTVT.

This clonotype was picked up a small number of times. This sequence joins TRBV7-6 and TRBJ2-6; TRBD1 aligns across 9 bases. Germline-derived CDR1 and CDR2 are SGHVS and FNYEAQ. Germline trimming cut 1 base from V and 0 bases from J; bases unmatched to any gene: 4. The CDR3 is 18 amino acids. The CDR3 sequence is CASSLVGQGFSGANVLTF. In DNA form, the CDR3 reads TGTGCCAGCAGCTTAGTGGGACAGGGTTTCTCTGGGGCCAACGTCCTGACTTTC.

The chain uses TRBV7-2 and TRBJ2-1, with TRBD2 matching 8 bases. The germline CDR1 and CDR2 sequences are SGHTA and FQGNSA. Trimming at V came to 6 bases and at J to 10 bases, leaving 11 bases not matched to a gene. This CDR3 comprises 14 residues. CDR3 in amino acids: CASSSRSTSVEQFF. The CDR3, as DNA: TGTGCCAGCAGTTCACGTTCGACTAGCGTGGAGCAGTTCTTC.

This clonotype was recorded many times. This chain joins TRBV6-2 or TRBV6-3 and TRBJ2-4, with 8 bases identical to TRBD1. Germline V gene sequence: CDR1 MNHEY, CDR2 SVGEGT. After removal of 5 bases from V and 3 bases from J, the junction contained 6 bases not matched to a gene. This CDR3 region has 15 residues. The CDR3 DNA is TGTGCCAGCAGTACCGACAGGGGCGTCAAAAACATTCAGTACTTC. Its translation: CASSTDRGVKNIQYF.

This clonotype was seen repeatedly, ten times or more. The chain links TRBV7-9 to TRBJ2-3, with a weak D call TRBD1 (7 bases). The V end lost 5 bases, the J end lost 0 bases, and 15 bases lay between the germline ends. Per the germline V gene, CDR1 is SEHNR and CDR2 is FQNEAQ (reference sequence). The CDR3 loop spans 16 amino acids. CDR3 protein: CASSASTGTSTDTQYF. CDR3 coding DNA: TGTGCCAGCAGCGCTTCGACAGGGACTAGCACAGATACGCAGTATTTT.

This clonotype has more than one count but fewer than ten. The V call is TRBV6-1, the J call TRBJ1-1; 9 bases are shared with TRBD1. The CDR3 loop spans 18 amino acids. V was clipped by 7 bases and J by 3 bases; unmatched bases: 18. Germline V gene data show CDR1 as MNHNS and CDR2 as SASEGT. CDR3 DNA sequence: TGTGCCAGCACCACCTTACTCGGGGACAGGGAGTTTCACACTGAAGCTTTCTTT. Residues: CASTTLLGDREFHTEAFF.

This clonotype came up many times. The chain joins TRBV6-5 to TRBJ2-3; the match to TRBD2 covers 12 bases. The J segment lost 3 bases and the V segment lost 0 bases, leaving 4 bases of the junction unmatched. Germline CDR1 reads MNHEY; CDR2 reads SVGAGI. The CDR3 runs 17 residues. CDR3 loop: CASSYSLTSGGTDTQYF. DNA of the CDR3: TGTGCCAGCAGTTACTCGTTGACTAGCGGGGGAACAGATACGCAGTATTTT.

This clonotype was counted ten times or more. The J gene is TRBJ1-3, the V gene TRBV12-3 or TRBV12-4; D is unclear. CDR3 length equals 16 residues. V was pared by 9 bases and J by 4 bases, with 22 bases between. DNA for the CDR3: TGTGCCAGTGATGACCTGGTGGGAACGTACGGAAACACCATATATTTT. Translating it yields CASDDLVGTYGNTIYF.